Listed below are T cell receptor beta chains from one sample, sequenced in a study of blood T cell repertoires in COVID-19. Sequencing used immunoSEQ multiplex PCR; TCRdb keeps in-frame clones, though not all of them. The sample includes around 250,000 clones, roughly 85% of them seen just once. The sequencing sample was made of PBMCs or T cells enriched from blood (not recorded which). The origin of the receptors is a woman aged 50 to 60 who had recovered from COVID-19. The CDR3 runs from the conserved cysteine through the conserved F or W. Each record gives: V gene, CDR3 protein.

V gene: TRBV19
CDR3 protein: CASIETGGLSGYTF

V gene: TRBV2
CDR3 protein: CASSEVPSVGEQFF

V gene: TRBV28
CDR3 protein: CASRANNEQFF

V gene: TRBV2
CDR3 protein: CASSPQGHGYTF

V gene: TRBV7-9
CDR3 protein: CASSLALERYNEQFF

V gene: TRBV7-9
CDR3 protein: CASSQQETQYF

V gene: TRBV5-4
CDR3 protein: CASKAGGTDTGELFF

V gene: TRBV19
CDR3 protein: CASSTGPHDAENTEAFF

V gene: TRBV3-1/TRBV3-2
CDR3 protein: CASSRGTGVTGELFF

V gene: TRBV6-5
CDR3 protein: CASSLTGGLETQYF

V gene: TRBV5-1
CDR3 protein: CASSLESYSEEQFF

V gene: TRBV14
CDR3 protein: CASSQVGGGTEAFF

V gene: TRBV9
CDR3 protein: CASSVGGHGEETQYF

V gene: TRBV2
CDR3 protein: CASSETGTSGRVERFF

V gene: TRBV2
CDR3 protein: CASSRTGATEAFF

V gene: TRBV6-4
CDR3 protein: CASSDSGLAGYNEQFF

V gene: TRBV15
CDR3 protein: CATSNPSGSQETQYF

V gene: TRBV6-5
CDR3 protein: CASSGGTSGSYEQYF

V gene: TRBV6-4
CDR3 protein: CASTGQHRQPQHF

V gene: TRBV28
CDR3 protein: CASRGGTSGTHEQYF

V gene: TRBV5-1
CDR3 protein: CASSLPGLADTQYF

V gene: TRBV5-1
CDR3 protein: CASSVDRGNTEAFF

V gene: TRBV11-2
CDR3 protein: CASSSISRQKGRPYGYTF

V gene: TRBV5-6
CDR3 protein: CASSLGAGSNQPQHF

V gene: TRBV7-2
CDR3 protein: CASSQGGVLYNEQFF

V gene: TRBV6-5
CDR3 protein: CASSSLFTSGRNEQFF

V gene: TRBV28
CDR3 protein: CASSPPNGNTGELFF

V gene: TRBV28
CDR3 protein: CASSPGTGSYNEQFF

V gene: TRBV10-3
CDR3 protein: CAIGPGLSPLHF

V gene: TRBV27
CDR3 protein: CASSFGSSSYNSPLHF

V gene: TRBV7-9
CDR3 protein: CASSAAGTTNEKLFF

V gene: TRBV3-1/TRBV3-2
CDR3 protein: CASSQGQATNEKLFF

V gene: TRBV28
CDR3 protein: CASSFGQSNEQFF

V gene: TRBV5-5
CDR3 protein: CAVDGVNTGELFF

V gene: TRBV2
CDR3 protein: CASSDPPLGVYEQYF

V gene: TRBV28
CDR3 protein: CASSTLRGVDYGYTF

V gene: TRBV4-1
CDR3 protein: CASSPRGGRSYEQYF

V gene: TRBV20-1
CDR3 protein: CSAGADREEEYGYTF

V gene: TRBV5-1
CDR3 protein: CASSLRGNRTPLHF

V gene: TRBV25-1
CDR3 protein: CASSPTGGRETQYF

V gene: TRBV27
CDR3 protein: CANTLTGTSGGDEQFF

V gene: TRBV7-9
CDR3 protein: CASSLDMFPGTGGAFF

V gene: TRBV2
CDR3 protein: CASSEAGGPSDTQYF

V gene: TRBV9
CDR3 protein: CASSLRGTANTGELFF

V gene: TRBV20-1
CDR3 protein: CSASPGQGNNEQFF

V gene: TRBV18
CDR3 protein: CASSPPDRGDQPQHF

V gene: TRBV7-3
CDR3 protein: CASSPRGGLSDTQYF

V gene: TRBV6-6
CDR3 protein: CASSYSGLSYEQYF

V gene: TRBV7-2
CDR3 protein: CASGALTGHNSPLHF

V gene: TRBV4-1
CDR3 protein: CASSQPTGFGIYEQYF

V gene: TRBV9
CDR3 protein: CASSVDYDNEQFF

V gene: TRBV7-9
CDR3 protein: CAWTGGSYNEQFF

V gene: TRBV5-6
CDR3 protein: CASSTGLTKSYNEQFF

V gene: TRBV5-1
CDR3 protein: CASSPYGGTEAFF

V gene: TRBV5-6
CDR3 protein: CASQQGAWETQYF